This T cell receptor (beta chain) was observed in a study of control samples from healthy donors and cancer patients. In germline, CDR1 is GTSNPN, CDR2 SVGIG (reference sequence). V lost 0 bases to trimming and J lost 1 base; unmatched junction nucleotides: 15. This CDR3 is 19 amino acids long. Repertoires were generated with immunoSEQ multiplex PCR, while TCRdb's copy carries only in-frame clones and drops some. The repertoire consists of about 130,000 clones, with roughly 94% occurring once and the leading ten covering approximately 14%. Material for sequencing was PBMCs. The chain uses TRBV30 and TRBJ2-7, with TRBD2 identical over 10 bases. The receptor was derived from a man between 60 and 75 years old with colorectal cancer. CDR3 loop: CAWSVPSLAGAIRSYEQYF. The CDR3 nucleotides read TGTGCCTGGAGTGTACCGAGTCTAGCGGGGGCGATACGTTCCTACGAGCAGTACTTC.